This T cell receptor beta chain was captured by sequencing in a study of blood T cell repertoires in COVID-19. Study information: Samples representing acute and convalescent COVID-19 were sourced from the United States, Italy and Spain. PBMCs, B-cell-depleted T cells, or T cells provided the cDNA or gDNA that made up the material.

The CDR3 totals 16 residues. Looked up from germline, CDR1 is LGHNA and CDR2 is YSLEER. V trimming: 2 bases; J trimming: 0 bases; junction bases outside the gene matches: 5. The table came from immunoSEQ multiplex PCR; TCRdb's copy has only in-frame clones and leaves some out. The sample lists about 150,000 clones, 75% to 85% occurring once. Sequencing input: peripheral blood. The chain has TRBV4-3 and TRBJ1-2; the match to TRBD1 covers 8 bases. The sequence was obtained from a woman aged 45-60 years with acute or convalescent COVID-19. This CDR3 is CASSQLGDRTNYGYTF. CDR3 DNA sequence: TGCGCCAGCAGCCAACTCGGGGACAGGACTAACTATGGCTACACCTTC.